Below, 22 T cell receptor beta chains from the same sample are listed, as sequenced in a study of blood T cell repertoires in COVID-19. The table came from immunoSEQ multiplex PCR; TCRdb's copy has only in-frame clones and leaves some out. The sample has tens of thousands of clones; around 75% are singletons. The sequencing input was peripheral blood. These receptors originate from a woman at least 80 years old with active or convalescent COVID-19.

The chain joins TRBV9 to TRBJ2-1, with D tentatively TRBD1 (5 bases). The V gene's germline CDR1 is SGDLS and CDR2 YYNGEE. V gave up 4 bases and J gave up 7 bases, with 18 bases separating them. This CDR3 has 15 residues. The CDR3 is CASSPRVISGNEQFF. In DNA form, the CDR3 reads TGTGCCAGCAGCCCCCGGGTGATATCAGGGAATGAGCAGTTCTTC.

This chain uses TRBV7-9 with TRBJ2-1; 12 positions agree with TRBD1. Per germline, CDR1 SEHNR and CDR2 FQNEAQ (reference sequence). V lost 6 bases, J lost 8 bases, and 8 bases stayed unmatched. The CDR3 has 15 amino acids. The CDR3 loop reads CASSWGQGALDEQFF. The CDR3, as DNA: TGTGCCAGCAGTTGGGGACAGGGGGCTTTGGATGAGCAGTTCTTC. The variable domain in full, with the rest retrieved from reference TRBV7-9 and TRBJ2-1, is DTGVSQNPRHKITKRGQNVTFRCDPISEHNRLYWYRQTLGQGPEFLTYFQNEAQLEKSRLLSDRFSAERPKGSFSTLEIQRTEQGDSAMYLCASSWGQGALDEQFFGPGTRLTVL.

The V call is TRBV19, the J call TRBJ2-5; the match to TRBD1 covers 9 bases. The CDR3 has 14 residues. V lost 7 bases, J lost 7 bases, and 10 bases stayed unmatched. The germline CDR1 and CDR2 sequences are LNHDA and SQIVND (reference sequence). The CDR3 nucleotides are TGTGCCAGTACCCCGGGACAGGGCCCAGGGACCCAGTACTTC. It specifies CASTPGQGPGTQYF.

The CDR3 coding sequence is TGTGCCAGCAGTTTAAGAAGACAGGGTGTCGGAAATCAGCCCCAGCATTTT. This gives the protein CASSLRRQGVGNQPQHF. V usage is TRBV27 and J usage is TRBJ1-5, with 7 bases lining up with TRBD1. CDR1 is MNHEY, CDR2 SMNVEV, per germline (reference sequence). The ends lost 2 bases at V and 4 bases at J; junction bases unmatched: 11. This CDR3 contains 17 residues.

V and J are TRBV5-5 and TRBJ1-3, with TRBD1 matching 11 bases. With 5 bases clipped from V and 7 bases from J, the junction kept 8 bases outside the gene matches. The germline V gene encodes CDR1 SGHKS and CDR2 YYEKEE (reference sequence). The CDR3 covers 15 residues. The CDR3 DNA sequence: TGTGCCAGCAGACCAGCCGGGACAGGGGGGAACACCATATATTTT. This translates into CASRPAGTGGNTIYF.

Ten or more counts support this clone. The chain links TRBV11-3 to TRBJ2-5; D is uncertain. This CDR3 contains 16 residues. Germline-derived CDR1 and CDR2 are SGHNT and YENEEA. With 1 base removed from V and 3 bases from J, the gap between germline ends came to 15 bases. Written as DNA, the CDR3 is TGTGCCAGCAGCTTAGCTTACGGAACAGCTAAAGAGACCCAGTACTTC. It specifies CASSLAYGTAKETQYF. Using reference TRBV11-3 and TRBJ2-5 for the parts outside the CDR3, the full variable domain is EAGVVQSPRYKIIEKKQPVAFWCNPISGHNTLYWYLQNLGQGPELLIRYENEEAVDDSQLPKDRFSAERLKGVDSTLKIQPAELGDSAVYLCASSLAYGTAKETQYFGPGTRLLVL.

CDR3 DNA sequence: TGTGCCAGCAGTTTTGTGGGGAGTCAGCCCCAGCATTTT. Its protein product is CASSFVGSQPQHF. The V call is TRBV27, the J call TRBJ1-5; D ambiguous. CDR3 length equals 13 residues. Germline CDR1 and CDR2: MNHEY and SMNVEV (reference sequence). V dropped 3 bases and J dropped 6 bases, with 9 bases sitting between them.

This chain uses TRBV24-1 with TRBJ1-2; D not resolved. The CDR3 is 14 residues long. V was cut by 3 bases and J by 4 bases, with 11 bases left in between. The germline gives CDR1 KGHDR, CDR2 SFDVKD. The DNA for the CDR3 is TGTGCCACCAGTGATGAGGGAAAGGGCTATGGCTACACCTTC. Protein: CATSDEGKGYGYTF.

This clone has just one count. The V and J genes are TRBV7-3 and TRBJ2-3, with 8 bases fitting TRBD1. CDR1 is SGHTA and CDR2 is FQGTGA in the germline V gene. The length of the CDR3 is 15 residues. Unmatched junction bases numbered 4, after V lost 3 bases and J lost 2 bases. The CDR3 region has the DNA TGTGCCAGCAGCTTTCGGACAGGGACCACAGATACGCAGTATTTT. It encodes CASSFRTGTTDTQYF.

This chain uses TRBV2 with TRBJ2-5; 7 bases fit TRBD2. Germline V gene lookup returns CDR1 SNHLY and CDR2 FYNNEI. This CDR3 contains 14 residues. The junction had 8 bases not matched to a gene; V was cut back by 10 bases and J by 0 bases. This chain's CDR3 is CATKKLANQETQYF. CDR3 sequence (DNA): TGTGCCACCAAAAAACTAGCGAACCAAGAGACCCAGTACTTC.

This rearrangement joins TRBV7-2 to TRBJ1-2; 11 bases line up with TRBD1. Germline lookup yields CDR1 SGHTA and CDR2 FQGNSA. J gave up 4 bases and V 5 bases, and 6 bases lay outside the gene matches. The CDR3 loop spans 15 amino acids. The CDR3 DNA follows: TGTGCCAGCAGCGAGGGACAGGGGGGAGGCTATGGCTACACCTTC. It codes for CASSEGQGGGYGYTF.

J is TRBJ1-5 and V is TRBV7-9, with 10 bases lining up with TRBD1. This CDR3 has 13 amino acids. The germline V gene encodes CDR1 SEHNR and CDR2 FQNEAQ (reference sequence). Trimming cost V 6 bases and J 5 bases; bases outside gene matches: 1. The CDR3 DNA reads TGTGCCAGCAGTGGGACAGGGGATCAGCCCCAGCATTTT. Translation: CASSGTGDQPQHF.

The genes are TRBV29-1 and TRBJ1-4, with 10 nucleotides matching TRBD1. Germline V gene sequence: CDR1 SQVTM, CDR2 ANQGSEA. V lost 5 bases, J lost 7 bases, and 7 bases stayed unmatched. The CDR3 length is 14 residues. The DNA for the CDR3 is TGCAGCGTTACCAAGACAGGGGGCAGTGAAAAACTGTTTTTT. Translation gives CSVTKTGGSEKLFF.

The V gene is TRBV7-3, the J gene TRBJ2-2; 8 bases are a match to TRBD2. The germline V gene has CDR1 SGHTA and CDR2 FQGTGA. J gave up 4 bases and V 1 base, and 5 bases lay outside the gene matches. This CDR3 has 16 amino acids. CDR3 sequence: CASSLNPGGSTGELFF. CDR3 bases: TGTGCCAGCAGCTTAAATCCGGGGGGGAGCACCGGGGAGCTGTTTTTT. Full variable domain (missing parts from reference TRBV7-3 and TRBJ2-2): GAGVSQTPSNKVTEKGKYVELRCDPISGHTALYWYRQSLGQGPEFLIYFQGTGAADDSGLPNDRFFAVRPEGSVSTLKIQRTERGDSAVYLCASSLNPGGSTGELFFGEGSRLTVL.

The CDR3 DNA sequence: TGTGCCAGCAGGGCTACAGGTTCTGGCTATGGCTACACCTTC. Translation: CASRATGSGYGYTF. The chain carries TRBV2 and TRBJ1-2; possible D gene TRBD1, 5 bases. The V end lost 6 bases, the J end lost 4 bases, and 15 bases lay between the germline ends. CDR1 and CDR2 (germline): SNHLY, FYNNEI. The CDR3 is 14 amino acids.

J is TRBJ2-7 and V is TRBV5-1; a weak D match, TRBD2 (5 bases). Between the trimmed V and J ends, which lost 0 bases and 0 bases, there was a span of 7 bases. CDR3 size: 14 residues. Germline CDR1 and CDR2: SGHRS and YFSETQ. The chain's CDR3 is CASSLGGSSYEQYF. The CDR3 DNA sequence: TGCGCCAGCAGCTTGGGAGGGAGCTCCTACGAGCAGTACTTC. The full variable domain, with the rest looked up from reference TRBV5-1 and TRBJ2-7, is KAGVTQTPRYLIKTRGQQVTLSCSPISGHRSVSWYQQTPGQGLQFLFEYFSETQRNKGNFPGRFSGRQFSNSRSEMNVSTLELGDSALYLCASSLGGSSYEQYFGPGTRLTVT.

The gene calls are TRBV5-1 and TRBJ2-6; 8 positions match TRBD1. There are 18 residues in the CDR3. CDR1 is SGHRS, CDR2 YFSETQ, per germline. V was pared by 0 bases and J by 3 bases, with 8 bases of the junction left unmatched. The CDR3 region is CASSLVQGAHRGANVLTF. The CDR3 DNA is TGCGCCAGCAGCTTGGTTCAGGGGGCGCACCGTGGGGCCAACGTCCTGACTTTC.

The chain recombines TRBV7-2 with TRBJ1-4, with a possible D match to TRBD1 (5 bases). In germline, CDR1 is SGHTA, CDR2 FQGNSA. V lost 5 bases to trimming and J lost 8 bases, with 21 bases between them. This CDR3 contains 16 residues. CDR3 protein: CASSPQPPGGGEKLFF. In DNA form, the CDR3 reads TGTGCCAGCAGCCCACAACCCCCCGGGGGAGGAGAAAAACTGTTTTTT.

The chain is built from TRBV29-1 and TRBJ1-5, with a possible D match to TRBD1 (6 bases). The CDR3 loop spans 13 amino acids. The germline CDR1 and CDR2 sequences are SQVTM and ANQGSEA. CDR3 sequence (DNA): TGCAGAGAACAGGGCATTCCGGATCAGCCCCAGCATTTT. Its translation: CREQGIPDQPQHF.

The chain employs TRBV14 and TRBJ1-1; the match to TRBD1 covers 9 bases. Losses at the gene ends were 2 bases for V and 10 bases for J; bases not matched to a gene: 8. This CDR3 has 14 residues. Germline V lookup: CDR1 SGHDN, CDR2 FVKESK. CDR3 coding DNA: TGTGCCAGCAGCCAAAAGGACAGGGGCAAAAGAGCTTTCTTT. It encodes CASSQKDRGKRAFF.

This clone appeared a few times. The gene calls are TRBV11-2 and TRBJ2-1; the D gene is possibly TRBD2 (6 bases). There are 19 residues in the CDR3. V dropped 1 base and J dropped 0 bases, with 19 bases sitting between them. From germline, CDR1 is SGHAT and CDR2 FQNNGV. The CDR3 protein is CASSLGSRGGPSSYNEQFF. The DNA for the CDR3 is TGTGCCAGCAGCTTAGGGTCTCGGGGAGGCCCGAGCTCCTACAATGAGCAGTTCTTC. Together with reference TRBV11-2 and TRBJ2-1, the CDR3 gives the full variable domain: EAGVAQSPRYKIIEKRQSVAFWCNPISGHATLYWYQQILGQGPKLLIQFQNNGVVDDSQLPKDRFSAERLKGVDSTLKIQPAKLEDSAVYLCASSLGSRGGPSSYNEQFFGPGTRLTVL.

This clone was observed a handful of times. This chain links TRBV27 with TRBJ1-2; 7 positions agree with TRBD1. Losses at the gene ends were 5 bases for V and 5 bases for J; bases not matched to a gene: 5. Germline V lookup: CDR1 MNHEY, CDR2 SMNVEV (reference sequence). The CDR3 has 13 residues. In nucleotides, the CDR3 is TGTGCCAGCAGTCTCAACAGGGGTTATGGCTACACCTTC. Its protein is CASSLNRGYGYTF.